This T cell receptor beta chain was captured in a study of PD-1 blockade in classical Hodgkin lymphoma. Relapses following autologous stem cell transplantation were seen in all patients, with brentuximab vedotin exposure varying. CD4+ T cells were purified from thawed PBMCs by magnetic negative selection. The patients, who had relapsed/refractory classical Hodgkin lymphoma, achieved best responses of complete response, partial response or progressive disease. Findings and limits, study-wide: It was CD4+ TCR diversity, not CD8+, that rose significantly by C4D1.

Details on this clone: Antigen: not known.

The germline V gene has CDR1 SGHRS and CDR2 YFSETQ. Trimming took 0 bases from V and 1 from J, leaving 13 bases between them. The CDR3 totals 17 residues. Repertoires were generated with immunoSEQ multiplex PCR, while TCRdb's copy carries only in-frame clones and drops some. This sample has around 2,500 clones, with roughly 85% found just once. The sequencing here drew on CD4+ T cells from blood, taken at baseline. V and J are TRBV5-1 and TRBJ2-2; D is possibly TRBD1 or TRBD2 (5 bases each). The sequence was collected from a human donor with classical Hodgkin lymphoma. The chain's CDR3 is CASSLEVGGWNTGELFF. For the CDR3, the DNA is TGCGCCAGCAGCTTGGAAGTTGGGGGTTGGAACACCGGGGAGCTGTTTTTT.